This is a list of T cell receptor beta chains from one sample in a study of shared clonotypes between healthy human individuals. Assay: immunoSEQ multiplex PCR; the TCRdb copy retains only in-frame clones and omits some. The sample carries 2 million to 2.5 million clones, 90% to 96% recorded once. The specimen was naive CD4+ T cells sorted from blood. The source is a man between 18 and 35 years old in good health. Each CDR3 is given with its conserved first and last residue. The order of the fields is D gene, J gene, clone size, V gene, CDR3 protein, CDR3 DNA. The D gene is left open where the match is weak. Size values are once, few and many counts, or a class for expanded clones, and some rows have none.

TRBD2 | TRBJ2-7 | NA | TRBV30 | CAWSVGWTSGGLYEQYF | TGTGCCTGGAGTGTAGGTTGGACTAGCGGGGGCTTATACGAGCAGTACTTC
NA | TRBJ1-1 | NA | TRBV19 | CASSMIIMNTEAFF | TGTGCCAGTAGTATGATAATTATGAACACTGAAGCTTTCTTT
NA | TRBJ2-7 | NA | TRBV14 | CASSQGGRFEQDYHEQYF | TGTGCCAGCAGCCAAGGGGGTCGTTTCGAGCAGGACTATCACGAGCAGTACTTC
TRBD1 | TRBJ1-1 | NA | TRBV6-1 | CASNPTGGITEAFF | TGTGCCAGCAACCCGACAGGGGGGATCACTGAAGCTTTCTTT
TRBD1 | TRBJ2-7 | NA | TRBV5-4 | CASSGTGLEQYF | TGTGCCAGCAGCGGGACAGGGCTCGAGCAGTACTTC
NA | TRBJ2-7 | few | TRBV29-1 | CSVGAGIYEQYF | TGCAGCGTTGGGGCAGGGATCTACGAGCAGTACTTC
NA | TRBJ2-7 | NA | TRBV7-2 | CASSPRTVQRTYEQYF | TGTGCCAGCAGCCCGAGGACTGTCCAAAGAACCTACGAGCAGTACTTC
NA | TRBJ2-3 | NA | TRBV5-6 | CASSLDSTDTQYF | TGTGCCAGCAGCTTGGACAGTACAGATACGCAGTATTTT
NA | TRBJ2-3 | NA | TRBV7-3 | CASSPGGHPRDTQYF | TGTGCCAGCAGCCCCGGGGGACACCCAAGGGATACGCAGTATTTT
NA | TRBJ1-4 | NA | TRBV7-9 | CASSLPRGGQREKLFF | TGTGCCAGCAGCTTACCGCGCGGGGGGCAGAGAGAAAAACTGTTTTTT
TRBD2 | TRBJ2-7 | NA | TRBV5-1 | CASSLAGGGPPLEQYF | TGCGCCAGCAGCTTGGCGGGCGGGGGGCCTCCTCTCGAGCAGTACTTC
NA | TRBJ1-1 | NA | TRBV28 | CASSLPRTEAFF | TGTGCCAGCAGTTTACCGAGGACTGAAGCTTTCTTT
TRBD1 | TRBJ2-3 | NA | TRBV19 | CASRQGSTDTQYF | TGTGCCAGCCGACAGGGTAGCACAGATACGCAGTATTTT
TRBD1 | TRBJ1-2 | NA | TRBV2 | CASSGTGAQGYTF | TGTGCCAGCAGTGGAACAGGGGCGCAGGGCTACACCTTC
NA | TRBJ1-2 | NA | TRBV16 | CASSEGPGDYGYTF | TGTGCCAGCAGCGAAGGACCTGGGGACTATGGCTACACCTTC
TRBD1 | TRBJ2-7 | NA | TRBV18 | CASSPGTGGEQYF | TGTGCCAGCTCACCAGGGACAGGGGGCGAGCAGTACTTC
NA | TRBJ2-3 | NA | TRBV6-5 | CASSYLPVLGVDTQYF | TGTGCCAGCAGTTACCTCCCGGTTTTGGGCGTGGATACGCAGTATTTT
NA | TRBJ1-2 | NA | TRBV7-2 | CASSPAQGVYGYTF | TGTGCCAGCAGCCCTGCTCAGGGTGTCTATGGCTACACCTTC
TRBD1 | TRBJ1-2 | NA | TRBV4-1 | CASSQDHQGAAGYTF | TGCGCCAGCAGCCAAGATCACCAGGGGGCCGCTGGCTACACCTTC
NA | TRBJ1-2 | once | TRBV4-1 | CASSQGRTGPGGYTF | TGCGCCAGCAGCCAGGGCCGTACAGGGCCGGGTGGCTACACCTTC
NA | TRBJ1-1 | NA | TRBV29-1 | CSAREGSGNTEAFF | TGCAGCGCCCGGGAGGGCTCGGGGAACACTGAAGCTTTCTTT
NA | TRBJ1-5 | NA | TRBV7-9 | CASSQDSWPQHF | TGTGCCAGCAGCCAGGACAGCTGGCCCCAGCATTTT
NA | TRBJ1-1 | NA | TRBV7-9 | CASSLGDRNPMNTEAFF | TGTGCCAGCAGCTTAGGAGACAGGAACCCTATGAACACTGAAGCTTTCTTT
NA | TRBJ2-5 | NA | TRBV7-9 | CASSRRADLETQYF | TGTGCCAGCAGCCGGAGAGCGGATCTAGAGACCCAGTACTTC
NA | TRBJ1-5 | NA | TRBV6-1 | CASSEDPGYTQPQHF | TGTGCCAGCAGTGAAGACCCAGGCTATACTCAGCCCCAGCATTTT
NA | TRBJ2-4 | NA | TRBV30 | CAWSPMAGRTKYF | TGTGCCTGGAGTCCTATGGCGGGGCGGACTAAGTACTTC
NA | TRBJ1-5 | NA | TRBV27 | CASSFLSRGNQPQHF | TGTGCCAGCAGTTTTCTCTCGAGGGGCAATCAGCCCCAGCATTTT
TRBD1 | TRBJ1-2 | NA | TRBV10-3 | CAISERAGTGDGYTF | TGTGCCATCAGTGAGAGGGCCGGGACAGGGGATGGCTACACCTTC
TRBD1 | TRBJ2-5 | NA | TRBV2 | CASSGGQGAWETQYF | TGTGCCAGCAGTGGGGGACAGGGGGCTTGGGAGACCCAGTACTTC
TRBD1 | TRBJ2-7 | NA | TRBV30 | CAWSRDRGNYEQYF | TGTGCCTGGAGTCGAGACAGGGGAAACTACGAGCAGTACTTC
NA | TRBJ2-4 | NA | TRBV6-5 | CASSYSQVGGNIQYF | TGTGCCAGCAGTTACTCACAGGTTGGGGGGAACATTCAGTACTTC
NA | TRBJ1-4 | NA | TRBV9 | CASSVGTLDEKLFF | TGTGCCAGCAGCGTCGGGACGTTGGATGAAAAACTGTTTTTT
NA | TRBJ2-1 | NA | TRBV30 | CAWSFQWNEQFF | TGTGCCTGGAGTTTTCAGTGGAATGAGCAGTTCTTC
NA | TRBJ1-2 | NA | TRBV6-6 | CASSFTDRTLYGYTF | TGTGCCAGCAGCTTCACCGACAGAACACTCTATGGCTACACCTTC
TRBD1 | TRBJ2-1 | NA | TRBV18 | CASSPPTGDRDNEQFF | TGTGCCAGCTCACCACCCACAGGAGACAGGGACAATGAGCAGTTCTTC
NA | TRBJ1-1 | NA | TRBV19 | CASSTVRVATNTEAFF | TGTGCCAGTAGTACCGTTCGAGTGGCCACGAACACTGAAGCTTTCTTT
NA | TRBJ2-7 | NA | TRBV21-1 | CASSKRTSYEQYF | TGTGCCAGCAGCAAAAGAACGAGCTACGAGCAGTACTTC
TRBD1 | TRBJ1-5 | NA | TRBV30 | CAWSGQGAWQPQHF | TGTGCCTGGAGTGGACAGGGGGCTTGGCAGCCCCAGCATTTT
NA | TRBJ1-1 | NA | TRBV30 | CAWRYPHLLDTEAFF | TGTGCCTGGAGATACCCTCACCTTTTGGACACTGAAGCTTTCTTT
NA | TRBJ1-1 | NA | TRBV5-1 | CASSRENTGWTEAFF | TGCGCCAGCAGCCGAGAGAATACAGGGTGGACTGAAGCTTTCTTT
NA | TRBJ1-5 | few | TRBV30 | CALTVGTQPQHF | TGTGCCCTTACAGTGGGTACCCAGCCCCAGCATTTT
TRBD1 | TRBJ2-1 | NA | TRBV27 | CASSKRQGPYNEQFF | TGTGCCAGCAGCAAACGACAGGGACCCTACAATGAGCAGTTCTTC
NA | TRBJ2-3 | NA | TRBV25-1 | CASSEAGISTDTQYF | TGTGCCAGCAGTGAGGCGGGGATAAGCACAGATACGCAGTATTTT
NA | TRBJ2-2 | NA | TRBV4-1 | CASSQEGLYTGELFF | TGCGCCAGCAGCCAAGAAGGTCTCTACACCGGGGAGCTGTTTTTT
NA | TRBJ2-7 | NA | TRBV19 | CARDEQYF | TGTGCCAGGGACGAGCAGTACTTC
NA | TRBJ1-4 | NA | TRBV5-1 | CASSLGVFNEKLFF | TGCGCCAGCAGCTTGGGGGTGTTCAATGAAAAACTGTTTTTT
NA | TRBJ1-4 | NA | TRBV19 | CASHRRDEKLFF | TGTGCCAGCCACAGGAGGGATGAAAAACTGTTTTTT
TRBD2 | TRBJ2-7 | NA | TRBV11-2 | CASSWGLAEVQYF | TGTGCCAGCAGCTGGGGACTAGCGGAGGTGCAGTACTTC
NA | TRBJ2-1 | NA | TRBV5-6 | CASSLAAVVEQFF | TGTGCCAGCAGCTTGGCGGCCGTTGTTGAGCAGTTCTTC
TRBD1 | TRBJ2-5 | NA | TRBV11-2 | CASSLGAGRGPQETQYF | TGTGCCAGCAGCTTAGGGGCGGGCAGGGGGCCGCAAGAGACCCAGTACTTC
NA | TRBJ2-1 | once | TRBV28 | CASIPDINSYNEQFF | TGTGCCAGCATACCTGACATAAACTCCTACAATGAGCAGTTCTTC
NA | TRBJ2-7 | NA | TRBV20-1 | CSARDVGEQYF | TGCAGTGCTAGGGACGTAGGGGAGCAGTACTTC
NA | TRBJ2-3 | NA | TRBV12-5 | CASGLTRDLSTDTQYF | TGTGCTAGTGGTTTGACGCGGGACCTTAGCACAGATACGCAGTATTTT
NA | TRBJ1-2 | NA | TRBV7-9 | CASRHGSSYGYTF | TGTGCCAGCAGGCACGGGTCTTCATATGGCTACACCTTC
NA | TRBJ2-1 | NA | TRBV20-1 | CSAIHNEQFF | TGCAGTGCTATCCACAATGAGCAGTTCTTC
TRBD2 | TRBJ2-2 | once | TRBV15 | CATSRDGKSGGGELFF | TGTGCCACCAGCAGAGATGGGAAGAGCGGGGGCGGGGAGCTGTTTTTT
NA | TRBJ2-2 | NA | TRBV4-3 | CASSPRGGPGSGELFF | TGCGCCAGCAGCCCCCGGGGCGGCCCAGGATCCGGGGAGCTGTTTTTT
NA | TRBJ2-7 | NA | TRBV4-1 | CASSHLDRAYEQYF | TGCGCCAGCAGCCACCTGGACCGAGCCTACGAGCAGTACTTC
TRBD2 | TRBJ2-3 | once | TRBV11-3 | CASSLAFGLAGSTDTQYF | TGTGCCAGCAGCTTAGCCTTCGGACTAGCGGGGAGCACAGATACGCAGTATTTT
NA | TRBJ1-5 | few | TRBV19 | CASSINGNQPQHF | TGTGCCAGTAGTATAAACGGAAATCAGCCCCAGCATTTT